This T cell receptor (beta chain) was captured by sequencing in a study of blood T cell repertoires in COVID-19. Study as a whole: T cells, B-cell-depleted T cells, or PBMCs provided the cDNA or gDNA that served as material.

Here immunoSEQ multiplex PCR was the method, and the copy in TCRdb shows in-frame clones only, minus some. The sample carries just under 40,000 clones, around 85% recorded once. Sequencing was done on a sample of peripheral blood. The TCR sequence derives from a human donor in a cohort sampled during active COVID-19.

CDR3 in DNA: TGTGCCATCAGTGAGTCGGACAGGAACACTGAAGCTTTCTTT. Amino acids: CAISESDRNTEAFF. The chain employs TRBV10-3 and TRBJ1-1; the D gene is possibly TRBD1 (6 bases). V dropped 0 bases and J dropped 1 base, with 6 bases sitting between them. CDR1 is ENHRY and CDR2 is SYGVKD in the germline V gene. This CDR3 has 14 residues.